The clone carrying this T cell receptor beta chain has a count of ten or more. The antigen is unknown. This entry comes from a study of T cells in Graves' hyperthyroidism and ophthalmopathy. Study-level points and caveats: The model's output predicted ophthalmopathy at a median of about 5.9 months prior to onset. Clonotypes that were expanded in thyroid above 0.001 mostly appeared in blood too. Stable hyperthyroidism and ophthalmopathy were separated using 13 V-J signatures.

CDR3 size: 14 residues. V dropped 6 bases and J dropped 0 bases, with 8 bases sitting between them. Per germline, CDR1 MNHEY and CDR2 SVGAGI. Extraction of PBMCs used roughly 9.6 ml of fresh peripheral blood. Using RNA transcripts as the source, TCR beta CDR3 regions were amplified. First-round RT-PCR targeting the TCR CDR3 was performed with the HTBI primer set. TCRdb recomputed calls from the multiplex PCR reads with MiXCR, one row per CDR3 protein. This sample has roughly 520,000 distinct CDR3 sequences, with around 22% found just once. The sample comprised blood. The clonotype was recovered from a woman aged 30 to 39 with Graves' ophthalmopathy. The rearrangement joins TRBV6-5 to TRBJ2-2; unclear D gene. The CDR3 protein is CASSAAANTGELFF. In DNA, the CDR3 is TGTGCCAGCAGCGCCGCAGCGAACACCGGGGAGCTGTTTTTT.